Listed below are T cell receptor beta chains from one sample, sequenced in a study of metastatic and nonmetastatic thyroid tumors. Using MiXCR, TCRdb re-called clones from the PCR reads. The sample shows fewer than 25,000 clones, approximately 29% of them seen only once. The specimen was blood. The origin of the receptors is a female donor with papillary thyroid cancer or a benign thyroid nodule (not recorded which). Some clones in this sample may be carry-over from other donors' samples. Both conserved end residues are part of each CDR3. The D gene is left open where the match is weak. Some rows mark clone size as missing; the rest say once, few, many or name a class of expanded clone.

d_call	v_call	clone_size	j_call	cdr3_nt	cdr3_aa
TRBD1	TRBV5-4	-	TRBJ1-1	TGTGTCAGCAGCCTGGACAGGGGTTGGACTGGAGCTTTCTTT	CVSSLDRGWTGAFF
-	TRBV4-2	-	TRBJ2-1	TGTGCCAGCAGCCAAGGGACTGGAGATTACAATGAGCAGTTCTTC	CASSQGTGDYNEQFF
-	TRBV4-2	-	TRBJ2-7	TGTGCCAGCAGCAACTTCCCACCGGGGCAGGTCCCTGGTGAGCATTACTTC	CASSNFPPGQVPGEHYF
-	TRBV5-1	-	TRBJ1-4	TGCGCCAGCATGAGTGGGGCGGGTAATGAAAAACTGTTTTTT	CASMSGAGNEKLFF
TRBD1	TRBV24-1	many	TRBJ2-3	TGTGCCACCAGTGCAACCACACAGGGGGCAGTGGATACGCAGTATTTT	CATSATTQGAVDTQYF
-	TRBV2	-	TRBJ2-7	TGTGTCAGCGGGGTCTGGGGGCTCTACGAGCAGTACTTC	CVSGVWGLYEQYF
-	TRBV20-1	-	TRBJ1-2	TGCAGTGCTAGCGGCTCGGAGTTCTATGGCTACACCTTC	CSASGSEFYGYTF
-	TRBV20-1	-	TRBJ1-1	TGCAGTGCTAGTCCGGGGATGAACACTGAAGCTTTCTTT	CSASPGMNTEAFF
-	TRBV6-4	few	TRBJ2-6	TGTGCCAGCAGTCCCGGTGTCCGCTCTGGGGCCAACGTCCTGACTTTC	CASSPGVRSGANVLTF
-	TRBV6-2/TRBV6-3	few	TRBJ2-7	TGTGCCAGCAGAACGGACAGCCTGACCTACGAGCAGTACTTC	CASRTDSLTYEQYF
TRBD1	TRBV4-3	medium-sized	TRBJ2-3	TGCGCCAGCAGCCAAGGGACAGGGGGCCCGGATACGCAGTATTTT	CASSQGTGGPDTQYF
TRBD2	TRBV24-1	few	TRBJ2-1	TGTGCCACCAGTGACAAGCGGGGGTTCTCCCACAATGAGCAGTTCTTC	CATSDKRGFSHNEQFF
TRBD1	TRBV4-1	once	TRBJ1-5	TGCGCCAGCAGCCGCGGACAGGGCGGCCAGCCCCAGCATTTT	CASSRGQGGQPQHF
-	TRBV2	medium-sized	TRBJ1-2	TGTGCCAGCAGTGACGGTCAGTTTGGCTACACCTTC	CASSDGQFGYTF
-	TRBV5-1	medium-sized	TRBJ2-7	TGCGCCAGCAGCAGCATCCAGGGGGAGGATTACGAGCAGTACTTC	CASSSIQGEDYEQYF
-	TRBV6-1	few	TRBJ2-7	TGTGCCAGCAGTGAATCAGGGAACGAGCAGTACTTC	CASSESGNEQYF
-	TRBV7-9	-	TRBJ2-3	TGTGCCAGCAGCTTATGGTGTGGCAAAGATACGCAGTATTTT	CASSLWCGKDTQYF
TRBD2	TRBV20-1	-	TRBJ2-7	TGCAGCGGGACTAGCGGCTACGAGCAGTACTTC	CSGTSGYEQYF
-	TRBV29-1	many	TRBJ2-3	TGCAGCGTAGTTACGGGACCAGCGAGCACAGATACGCAGTATTTT	CSVVTGPASTDTQYF
TRBD2	TRBV20-1	many	TRBJ2-5	TGCAGTGCTAGTGTCCGTCGGGGGGAGGTGACCCAGTACTTC	CSASVRRGEVTQYF
-	TRBV18	few	TRBJ2-3	TGTGCCAGCTCAGCGCTCGGAGGGAGCGCAACCGATACAGATACGCAGTATTTT	CASSALGGSATDTDTQYF
-	TRBV6-5	few	TRBJ2-2	TGTGCCAGCAGTACCGAAGCGGGTTGTAACACCGGGGAGCTGTTTTTT	CASSTEAGCNTGELFF
TRBD1	TRBV6-1	medium-sized	TRBJ2-2	TGTGCCAGCAGATCCCCTCTGGGACAGGGAGTCGGGGAGCTGTTTTTT	CASRSPLGQGVGELFF
-	TRBV4-1	medium-sized	TRBJ2-7	TGCGCCAGCAGCCAAACTAGGGGGAACTCCTACGAGCAGTACTTC	CASSQTRGNSYEQYF
TRBD1	TRBV4-1	once	TRBJ1-2	TGCGCCAGCAGCCACCGAGACGGACAGGGAACATATGGCTACACCTTC	CASSHRDGQGTYGYTF
TRBD1	TRBV28	many	TRBJ2-1	TGTGCCAGCAGTTTACGGACAGGGGGAAGAGATGAGCAGTTCTTC	CASSLRTGGRDEQFF
TRBD2	TRBV20-1	-	TRBJ2-7	TGCAGTGCTAGGGGACTACACGCATACGAGCAGTACTTC	CSARGLHAYEQYF
-	TRBV5-8	-	TRBJ2-7	TGTGCCAGCAGGGCCAGTACAAGAATCTACGAGCAGTACTTC	CASRASTRIYEQYF
TRBD1	TRBV12-3/TRBV12-4	-	TRBJ2-7	TGTGCCAGCAGACGGGCAGGGGGCCCCTACGAGCAGTACTTC	CASRRAGGPYEQYF
-	TRBV12-3/TRBV12-4	many	TRBJ2-6	TGTGCCAGCAGTTTAGGCGGGATAGCTGGGGCCAACGTCCTGACTTTC	CASSLGGIAGANVLTF
TRBD1	TRBV11-2	-	TRBJ2-1	TGTGCCAGCAGCTTCGGGACAGGGGGTTACAATGAGCAGTTCTTC	CASSFGTGGYNEQFF
-	TRBV27	medium-sized	TRBJ2-7	TGTGCCAGCAGTCCCCTCTCCCCGTATACCGGGGTCGAGCAGTACTTC	CASSPLSPYTGVEQYF
-	TRBV24-1	many	TRBJ2-3	TGTGCCACCAGTGATTTAGGAGGAGGCACAGATACGCAGTATTTT	CATSDLGGGTDTQYF
TRBD2	TRBV20-1	many	TRBJ2-3	TGCAGTGCTAGAGTTTGTTTTCGGCGAAACGGGCGGGGGGGCCGAGATACGCAGTATTTT	CSARVCFRRNGRGGRDTQYF
-	TRBV5-6	many	TRBJ1-3	TGTGCCAGCAGCTTGGGTGGCAGCTACTCTGGAAACACCATATATTTT	CASSLGGSYSGNTIYF
TRBD1	TRBV5-4	many	TRBJ2-7	TGTGCCAGCAGCTTGCCCGGACAGGGCTTTTACGAGCAGTACTTC	CASSLPGQGFYEQYF
TRBD2	TRBV20-1	-	TRBJ2-2	TGCAGTGCCTTAAGACTAGCGGGAGGCACCGGGGAGTTGTTTTTT	CSALRLAGGTGELFF
-	TRBV3-1	many	TRBJ2-7	TGTGCCAGCAGCAACCCAAGTCGAGGGAACTCCGAGCAGTACTTC	CASSNPSRGNSEQYF
-	TRBV5-6	-	TRBJ1-1	TGTGCCAGCAGCTTGGGCCCGCAGTCAACTGAAGCTTTCTTT	CASSLGPQSTEAFF
TRBD1	TRBV19	many	TRBJ1-5	TGTGCCAGTAGTATTCCCTACAGGGGAGCGGGCAATCAGCCCCAGCATTTT	CASSIPYRGAGNQPQHF
-	TRBV4-1	-	TRBJ1-2	TGCGCCAGCAGCCAAGATGTTTGGGCGACGGATCTCTATGGCTACACCTTC	CASSQDVWATDLYGYTF
TRBD2	TRBV6-1	few	TRBJ2-7	TGTGCCAGCAGTTCCCCCGGGACTCGGGGGGACGAGCAGTACTTC	CASSSPGTRGDEQYF
TRBD1	TRBV18	medium-sized	TRBJ2-7	TGTGCCAGCTCACCGGATACAGGGGACGAGCAGTACTTC	CASSPDTGDEQYF
-	TRBV20-1	-	TRBJ1-2	TGCAGTGCTAGTTCCGACTATGGCTACACCTTC	CSASSDYGYTF
TRBD1	TRBV6-5	-	TRBJ1-2	TGTGCCAGCAGTTACTCGAGTTGCAGGGGGCCGGGGGTGGATGGCTACACCTTC	CASSYSSCRGPGVDGYTF
-	TRBV20-1	medium-sized	TRBJ2-1	TGCAGTGCTAGAGCGGCTGACTCCTACAATGAGCAGTTCTTC	CSARAADSYNEQFF
-	TRBV20-1	-	TRBJ1-1	TGCAGTGCTAGATTCAGGGAGGGGTTGAACACTGAAGCTTTCTTT	CSARFREGLNTEAFF
TRBD1	TRBV4-3	-	TRBJ1-2	TGCGCCAGCAGCCAAGGGACAGGGACTACATATGGCTACACCTTC	CASSQGTGTTYGYTF
TRBD1	TRBV6-1	few	TRBJ2-1	TGTGCCAGCATCCCCGTGACAGGGGGCTACAATGAGCAGTTCTTC	CASIPVTGGYNEQFF
-	TRBV2	-	TRBJ2-7	TGTGCCAGCAGCGGGACAAAGACCTACGAGCAGTACTTC	CASSGTKTYEQYF
-	TRBV2	few	TRBJ2-7	TGTGCCAGCAGTGAATCGGCCTTCTACGAGCAGTACTTC	CASSESAFYEQYF
TRBD1	TRBV6-1	few	TRBJ1-1	TGTGCCAGCAGTGATCTTCTGGCAGGGGGCGCAAGGTGGGAAGCTTTCTTT	CASSDLLAGGARWEAFF
-	TRBV20-1	medium-sized	TRBJ2-2	TGCAGTGCTAGTTTCCCTAACACCGGGGAGCTGTTTTTT	CSASFPNTGELFF